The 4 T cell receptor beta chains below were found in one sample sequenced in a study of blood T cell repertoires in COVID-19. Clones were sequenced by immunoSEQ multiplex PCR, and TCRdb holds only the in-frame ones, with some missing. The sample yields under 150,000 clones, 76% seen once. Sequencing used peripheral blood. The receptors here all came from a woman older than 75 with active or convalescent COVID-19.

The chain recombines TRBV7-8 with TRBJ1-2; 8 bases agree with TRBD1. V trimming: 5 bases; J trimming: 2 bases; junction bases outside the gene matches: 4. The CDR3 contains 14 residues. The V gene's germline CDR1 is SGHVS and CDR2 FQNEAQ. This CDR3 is CASSLTGENYGYTF. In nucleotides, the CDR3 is TGTGCCAGCAGCCTGACAGGGGAGAACTATGGCTACACCTTC.

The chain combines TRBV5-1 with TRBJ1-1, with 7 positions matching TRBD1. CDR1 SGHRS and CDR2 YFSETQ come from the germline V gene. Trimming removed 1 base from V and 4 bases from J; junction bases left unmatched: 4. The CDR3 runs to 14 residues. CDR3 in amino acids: CASSLTGEVTEAFF. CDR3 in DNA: TGCGCCAGCAGCTTGACAGGGGAGGTCACTGAAGCTTTCTTT.

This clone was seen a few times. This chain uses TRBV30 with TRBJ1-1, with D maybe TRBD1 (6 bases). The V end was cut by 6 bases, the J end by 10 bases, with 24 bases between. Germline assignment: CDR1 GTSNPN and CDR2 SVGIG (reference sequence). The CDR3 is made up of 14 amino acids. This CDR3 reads CACILKTGTLGAFF. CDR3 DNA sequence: TGTGCCTGCATACTGAAGACGGGGACACTGGGAGCTTTCTTT.

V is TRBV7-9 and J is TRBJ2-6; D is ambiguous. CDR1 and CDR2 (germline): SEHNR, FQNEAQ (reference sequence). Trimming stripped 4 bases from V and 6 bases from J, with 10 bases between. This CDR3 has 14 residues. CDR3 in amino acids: CASSSPSEANVLTF. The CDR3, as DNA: TGTGCCAGCAGCTCTCCTAGTGAGGCCAACGTCCTGACTTTC.